This TCR beta chain was captured by sequencing in a study of CD8 T cells in Susac syndrome. The RNA input was roughly 0.45 to 1 ug, and it was reverse transcribed with random hexamers. The method of amplification for TCR beta CDR3 was immunoSEQ multiplex PCR, covering 54 Vbeta and 13 Jbeta. Each CDR3 protein gets one entry after TCRdb re-called the immunoSEQ multiplex PCR reads with MiXCR. The sample lists 200,000 to 250,000 distinct CDR3 sequences; about 95% were seen once. The CDR3 sequence is 15 residues long. Looked up from germline, CDR1 is DFQATT and CDR2 is SNEGSKA (reference sequence). Trimming took 0 bases from V and 6 from J, leaving 16 bases between them.

The chain uses TRBV20-1 and TRBJ2-3; D is unclear. The source is a human donor with multiple sclerosis. Source material: CD4+ T cells from PBMCs. CDR3 amino acids: CSARESNSLMDTQYF. In nucleotides, the CDR3 is TGCAGTGCTAGAGAGAGTAACAGCTTAATGGATACGCAGTATTTT.